This TCR beta chain was profiled in a study of blood T cell repertoires in COVID-19. Across the study: Whether acute or convalescent, the COVID-19 samples came from the United States, Italy and Spain.

Across 20 to 25 US areas, participants ranged in age from about 18 to 90 years. Recovered status in Cohort 3 required two negative PCRs, clearance, or symptom resolution. How the authors handled the data: By means of reference gene primer amplification, nucleated cell counts were estimated. Sequenced by immunoSEQ multiplex PCR; TCRdb stores in-frame clones only, minus some. V, J and clone size are those of that table, while D and trimming were read from the DNA. This sample has some 250,000 clones; approximately 84% occur once, and the top ten carry 15% to 18%. The length of the CDR3 is 15 residues. Germline CDR1 SGDLS, CDR2 YYNGEE. Trimming took 4 bases from V and 2 from J; bases not matched to a gene: 8.

The TCR sequence derives from a man between 18 and 29 years old who had recovered from COVID-19. Sequenced material: PBMCs or T cells enriched from blood (not recorded which). This chain joins TRBV9 and TRBJ2-7; 8 bases match TRBD2. CDR3 sequence: CASSPHSGGPYEQYF. CDR3 in DNA: TGTGCCAGCAGCCCGCACTCGGGGGGGCCCTACGAGCAGTACTTC.